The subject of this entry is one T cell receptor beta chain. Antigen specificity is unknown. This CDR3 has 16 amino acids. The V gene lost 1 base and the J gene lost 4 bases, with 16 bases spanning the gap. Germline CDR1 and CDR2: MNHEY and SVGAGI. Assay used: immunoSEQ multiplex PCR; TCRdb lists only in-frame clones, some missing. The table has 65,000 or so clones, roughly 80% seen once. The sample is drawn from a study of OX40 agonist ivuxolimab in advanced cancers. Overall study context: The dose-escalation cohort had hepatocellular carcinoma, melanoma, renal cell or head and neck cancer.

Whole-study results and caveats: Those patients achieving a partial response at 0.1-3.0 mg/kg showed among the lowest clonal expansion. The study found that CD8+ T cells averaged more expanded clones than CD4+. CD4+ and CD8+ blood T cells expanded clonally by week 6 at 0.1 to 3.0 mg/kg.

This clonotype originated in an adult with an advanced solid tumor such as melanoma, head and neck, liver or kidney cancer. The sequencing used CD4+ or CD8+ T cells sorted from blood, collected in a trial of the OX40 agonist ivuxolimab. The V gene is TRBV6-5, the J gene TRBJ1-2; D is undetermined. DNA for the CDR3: TGTGCCAGCAGTTACTTCGCCGGTCAGCCTATCTATGGCTACACCTTC. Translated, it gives CASSYFAGQPIYGYTF.